This entry lists 20 T cell receptor beta chains sequenced from one sample in a study of T cells in narcolepsy. The data were produced by immunoSEQ multiplex PCR, yet TCRdb's version contains in-frame clones alone and is incomplete. The table lists about 30,000 clones, around 83% of them singletons. Sequenced material: CD45RA- memory CD4+ T cells from PBMCs. These receptors all come from a human donor with narcolepsy.

The V call is TRBV5-4, the J call TRBJ2-5; D remains ambiguous. The CDR3 extends over 13 amino acids. V gave up 1 base and J gave up 1 base, with 5 bases separating them. Germline CDR1 and CDR2: SGHNT and YYREEE (reference sequence). In nucleotides, the CDR3 is TGTGCCAGCAGCTTGAACCGCCAAGAGACCCAGTACTTC. This sequence encodes CASSLNRQETQYF.

The gene calls are TRBV9 and TRBJ1-1; a weak D match, TRBD1 (5 bases). Trimming shortened V by 0 bases and J by 1 base, and 13 bases separated the two germline ends. The CDR3 contains 16 residues. Per the germline V gene, CDR1 is SGDLS and CDR2 is YYNGEE. In nucleotides, the CDR3 is TGTGCCAGCAGCGTAGCTACCGGGGGACCGAACACTGAAGCTTTCTTT. Residues: CASSVATGGPNTEAFF.

The chain combines TRBV7-9 with TRBJ2-2; D is possibly TRBD1 (8 bases). The length of the CDR3 is 18 residues. V lost 3 bases to trimming and J lost 1 base, with 18 bases between them. Germline CDR1 reads SEHNR; CDR2 reads FQNEAQ (reference sequence). The CDR3 DNA follows: TGTGCCAGCAGCTTCCCAACCGGGGGGACAGGGAACACCGGGGAGCTGTTTTTT. Protein sequence: CASSFPTGGTGNTGELFF. Supplemented by reference TRBV7-9 and TRBJ2-2, the full variable domain reads DTGVSQNPRHKITKRGQNVTFRCDPISEHNRLYWYRQTLGQGPEFLTYFQNEAQLEKSRLLSDRFSAERPKGSFSTLEIQRTEQGDSAMYLCASSFPTGGTGNTGELFFGEGSRLTVL.

This clone was observed once. The chain combines TRBV5-4 with TRBJ2-2, with 9 positions matching TRBD2. V lost 4 bases and J lost 1; bases outside the gene matches: 5. This CDR3 contains 16 residues. CDR1 is SGHNT, CDR2 YYREEE, per germline (reference sequence). The CDR3 DNA reads as TGTGCCAGCAGCGAGCTTAGCGGGGGGAACACCGGGGAGCTGTTTTTT. This gives the protein CASSELSGGNTGELFF.

The chain couples TRBV7-2 to TRBJ2-1; the D gene is possibly TRBD2 (8 bases). The V and J ends lost 4 bases and 4 bases respectively, with 17 bases between them. Germline values: CDR1 SGHTA, CDR2 FQGNSA. The CDR3 has 16 residues. The CDR3 spells CASSSGGLGSYNEQFF. The CDR3, as DNA: TGTGCCAGCAGCTCAGGGGGACTAGGGTCTTACAATGAGCAGTTCTTC.

This clone was detected only a few times. The V and J genes are TRBV5-1 and TRBJ1-1, with D unresolved. Germline CDR1 and CDR2: SGHRS and YFSETQ. The CDR3 consists of 13 residues. Trimming left V 0 bases short and J 0 bases short, with 3 bases between. The CDR3 nucleotides are TGCGCCAGCAGCTTGGTGATGAACACTGAAGCTTTCTTT. Translated: CASSLVMNTEAFF.

DNA for the CDR3: TGTGCCATCACGGCGGACAGGGCGAGGACTGAAGCTTTCTTT. It is translated as CAITADRARTEAFF. The chain carries TRBV6-5 and TRBJ1-1, with 8 bases matching TRBD1. The germline V gene encodes CDR1 MNHEY and CDR2 SVGAGI. The trim removed 10 bases at V and 5 bases at J, leaving 12 bases unmatched. The CDR3 sequence is 14 residues long.

The chain is built from TRBV6-4 and TRBJ2-3, with TRBD2 identical over 8 bases. The CDR3 contains 16 residues. Germline trimming cut 5 bases from V and 5 bases from J; bases unmatched to any gene: 12. Germline loops: CDR1 MRHNA, CDR2 SNTAGT. CDR3: CASSPFGGASGDTQYF. The CDR3 DNA reads TGTGCCAGCAGTCCCTTCGGGGGGGCCAGTGGAGATACGCAGTATTTT.

The count of this clone is one. The germline gene is not matched at one end of the junction; a read error may be the cause. The chain uses TRBV6-4 and TRBJ1-1; D perhaps matches TRBD1 (5 bases). The germline CDR1 and CDR2 sequences are MRHNA and SNTAGT. This CDR3 contains 15 residues. The CDR3 sequence: CVSSEGVVGAYEAFF. CDR3 DNA: TGTGTCAGCAGTGAAGGAGTAGTAGGGGCCTATGAAGCTTTCTTT.

This chain links TRBV7-6 with TRBJ2-5; D is undetermined. This CDR3 spans 15 amino acids. Trimming left V 0 bases short and J 4 bases short, with 12 bases between. CDR1 and CDR2 (germline): SGHVS, FNYEAQ. The CDR3 here is CASSLARAVRETQYF. Written as DNA, the CDR3 is TGTGCCAGCAGCTTAGCTCGGGCAGTTCGAGAGACCCAGTACTTC.

This rearrangement joins TRBV18 to TRBJ1-4; D call uncertain. The CDR3 runs to 11 residues. Trimming removed 8 bases from V and 7 bases from J, with 8 bases in between. Per germline, CDR1 KGHSH and CDR2 LQKENI. CDR3 coding DNA: TGTGCCAGCACAGACGTTGAAAAACTGTTTTTT. Residues: CASTDVEKLFF.

CDR3 nucleotides: TGTGCCAGCTCACGGACAGCTGAAAAACTGTTTTTT. Encoded protein: CASSRTAEKLFF. The V call is TRBV18, the J call TRBJ1-4; D may be TRBD1 (6 bases). CDR1 and CDR2 (germline): KGHSH, LQKENI. The length of the CDR3 is 12 residues. V gave up 4 bases and J gave up 7 bases, with 7 bases separating them. The full variable domain, its missing parts supplied by reference TRBV18 and TRBJ1-4, is NAGVMQNPRHLVRRRGQEARLRCSPMKGHSHVYWYRQLPEEGLKFMVYLQKENIIDESGMPKERFSAEFPKEGPSILRIQQVVRGDSAAYFCASSRTAEKLFFGSGTQLSVL.

This clone is medium-sized (0.01 to 0.1%) within its sample. V is TRBV10-3 and J is TRBJ1-5; possibly TRBD1 for D (5 bases). The CDR3 consists of 13 residues. Germline values: CDR1 ENHRY, CDR2 SYGVKD. The V and J ends lost 7 bases and 4 bases respectively, with 11 bases between them. The CDR3 DNA sequence: TGTGCCATCAATAACAGGCCGAATCAGCCCCAGCATTTT. Translation gives CAINNRPNQPQHF.

CDR3 sequence (DNA): TGTGCCAGCAGCCGGCCGACAGGGGAAAATGAAAAACTGTTTTTT. It is translated as CASSRPTGENEKLFF. J is TRBJ1-4 and V is TRBV4-2; 8 positions agree with TRBD1. V trimming: 4 bases; J trimming: 5 bases; junction bases outside the gene matches: 6. CDR3 size: 15 residues. Germline V gene sequence: CDR1 LGHNA, CDR2 YNFKEQ.

V is TRBV29-1 and J is TRBJ2-7, with D possibly matching TRBD2 (6 bases). The germline gives CDR1 SQVTM, CDR2 ANQGSEA. The length of the CDR3 is 14 residues. V was cut by 6 bases and J by 4 bases, with 19 bases left in between. The CDR3 here is CSVGTAGILYEQYF. CDR3 nucleotides: TGCAGCGTCGGCACGGCGGGGATTTTATACGAGCAGTACTTC.

The chain has TRBV4-3 and TRBJ1-4, with D possibly matching TRBD1 (6 bases). The V end was cut by 7 bases, the J end by 5 bases, with 14 bases between. The CDR3 runs 14 residues. Germline lookup yields CDR1 LGHNA and CDR2 YSLEER. Here the CDR3 DNA reads TGCGCCAGCACGCGAGGGGGGGGGAATGAAAAACTGTTTTTT. As protein: CASTRGGGNEKLFF.

This clone was picked up a small number of times. The chain has TRBV9 and TRBJ1-1; no firm D call. The CDR3 totals 16 residues. CDR1 and CDR2 from the germline V gene are SGDLS and YYNGEE. The V end was cut by 0 bases, the J end by 1 base, with 13 bases between. The CDR3 nucleotides read TGTGCCAGCAGCGTAGCGTTGGAGTTATCGAACACTGAAGCTTTCTTT. Amino acids: CASSVALELSNTEAFF.

This clone was counted only a few times. The CDR3 protein is CASSTGRDYNEQFF. CDR3 coding DNA: TGTGCCAGTAGTACTGGGCGGGACTACAATGAGCAGTTCTTC. The chain links TRBV19 to TRBJ2-1; tentative D call: TRBD2 (6 bases). V was clipped by 4 bases and J by 3 bases, with 10 bases between them. The CDR3 totals 14 residues. The germline V gene has CDR1 LNHDA and CDR2 SQIVND (reference sequence).

The chain recombines TRBV18 with TRBJ2-7; 9 positions match TRBD1. Unmatched junction bases numbered 2, after V lost 3 bases and J lost 2 bases. The CDR3 totals 14 residues. Per the germline V gene, CDR1 is KGHSH and CDR2 is LQKENI. CDR3 coding DNA: TGTGCCAGCTCACCCGGGACAGGGCCCTACGAGCAGTACTTC. Translation gives CASSPGTGPYEQYF. The full variable domain, with the rest looked up from reference TRBV18 and TRBJ2-7, is NAGVMQNPRHLVRRRGQEARLRCSPMKGHSHVYWYRQLPEEGLKFMVYLQKENIIDESGMPKERFSAEFPKEGPSILRIQQVVRGDSAAYFCASSPGTGPYEQYFGPGTRLTVT.

The table lists this clone with a few counts. The V gene is TRBV6-5, the J gene TRBJ2-1; 10 positions match TRBD2. The germline V gene has CDR1 MNHEY and CDR2 SVGAGI. V lost 7 bases to trimming and J lost 7 bases; unmatched junction nucleotides: 10. This CDR3 is 15 amino acids long. The CDR3 nucleotides are TGTGCCAGCATGGGAGAGCGGGGGGGGTCTAATGAGCAGTTCTTC. It is translated as CASMGERGGSNEQFF.